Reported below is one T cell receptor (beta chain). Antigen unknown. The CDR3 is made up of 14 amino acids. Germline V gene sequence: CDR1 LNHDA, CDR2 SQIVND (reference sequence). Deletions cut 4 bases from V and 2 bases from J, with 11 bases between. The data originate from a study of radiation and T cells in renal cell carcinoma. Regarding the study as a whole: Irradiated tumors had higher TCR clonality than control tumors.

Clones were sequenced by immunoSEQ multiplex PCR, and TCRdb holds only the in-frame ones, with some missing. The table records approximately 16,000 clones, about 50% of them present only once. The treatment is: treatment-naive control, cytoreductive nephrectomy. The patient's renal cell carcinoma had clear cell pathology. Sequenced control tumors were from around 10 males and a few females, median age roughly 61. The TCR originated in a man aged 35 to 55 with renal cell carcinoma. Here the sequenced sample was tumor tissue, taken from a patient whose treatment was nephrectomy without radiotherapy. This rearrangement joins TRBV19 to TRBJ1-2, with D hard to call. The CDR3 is CASSTGRSNYGYTF. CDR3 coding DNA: TGTGCCAGTAGTACCGGACGCTCCAACTATGGCTACACCTTC.